Shown below are 25 T cell receptor beta chains from a single sample sequenced in a study of beta chain features in type 1 diabetes. Expressed TCRB transcripts were sequenced because the isolated RNA had all been reverse transcribed beforehand. Profiling relied on immunoSEQ multiplex PCR, and the TCRdb table lists in-frame clones only, not all of them. The table shows 120,000 to 150,000 clones, with 8.5% to 12% occurring only once. The sequencing input was naive CD4+ T cells from blood. These receptor sequences come from a man aged 18 to 35 in good health.

This clone was observed a few times. This chain links TRBV7-3 with TRBJ2-2; 11 bases align to TRBD2. CDR1 is SGHTA, CDR2 FQGTGA, per germline. CDR3 length equals 18 residues. With 6 bases clipped from V and 0 bases from J, the junction kept 9 bases outside the gene matches. The CDR3 nucleotides are TGTGCCAGCAGGCTCTCCCTAGCGGGGGGATCGAACACCGGGGAGCTGTTTTTT. Translated: CASRLSLAGGSNTGELFF.

This clone was counted between two and nine times. This chain links TRBV4-3 with TRBJ2-3; perhaps TRBD1 as D (6 bases). CDR1 is LGHNA and CDR2 is YSLEER in the germline V gene. This CDR3 contains 15 residues. V gave up 4 bases and J gave up 4 bases, with 15 bases separating them. CDR3 in amino acids: CASSPRQAGADTQYF. The CDR3 DNA is TGCGCCAGCAGCCCGCGACAGGCCGGGGCAGATACGCAGTATTTT.

V usage is TRBV5-1 and J usage is TRBJ2-7; possible D gene TRBD1, 6 bases. V was cut by 4 bases and J by 0 bases, with 17 bases left in between. The CDR3 loop spans 16 amino acids. Germline V gene sequence: CDR1 SGHRS, CDR2 YFSETQ. For the CDR3, the DNA is TGCGCCAGCAGCCCTCGCAGCAGGGGATACTCCTACGAGCAGTACTTC. Residues: CASSPRSRGYSYEQYF.

The CDR3 sequence: CASSFVAGGRQETQYF. For the CDR3, the DNA is TGTGCCAGCAGCTTCGTAGCGGGGGGCCGACAAGAGACCCAGTACTTC. The chain recombines TRBV7-9 with TRBJ2-5, with 10 bases that match TRBD2. Germline loops: CDR1 SEHNR, CDR2 FQNEAQ (reference sequence). V lost 3 bases, J lost 2 bases, and 6 bases stayed unmatched. The CDR3 runs 16 residues.

The chain is built from TRBV28 and TRBJ1-5, with 10 bases lining up with TRBD1. Trimming cost V 10 bases and J 5 bases; bases outside gene matches: 8. The CDR3 is 14 residues long. CDR1 and CDR2 from the germline V gene are MDHEN and SYDVKM. The chain's CDR3 is CATSGTGVHQPQHF. The CDR3 region has the DNA TGTGCCACCTCAGGGACAGGGGTTCATCAGCCCCAGCATTTT.

The chain carries TRBV5-1 and TRBJ2-3, with 9 bases identical to TRBD1. The CDR3 covers 17 residues. The germline CDR1 and CDR2 sequences are SGHRS and YFSETQ. J was trimmed by 0 bases and V by 0 bases; bases with no gene match: 5. The CDR3 reads CASSLVQTGGSTDTQYF. The DNA for the CDR3 is TGCGCCAGCAGCTTGGTCCAGACAGGGGGGAGCACAGATACGCAGTATTTT.

This chain connects TRBV18 to TRBJ2-2, with 10 bases fitting TRBD1. Germline lookup yields CDR1 KGHSH and CDR2 LQKENI. V lost 3 bases and J lost 1; bases outside the gene matches: 2. CDR3 size: 16 residues. DNA for the CDR3: TGTGCCAGCTCACCCGGACAGGGGGTGAACACCGGGGAGCTGTTTTTT. Translation: CASSPGQGVNTGELFF.

The chain recombines TRBV6-5 with TRBJ1-4; TRBD1 agrees at 7 bases. Germline CDR1 reads MNHEY; CDR2 reads SVGAGI. The CDR3 covers 15 residues. The V and J ends lost 2 bases and 1 base, in that order; junction bases with no gene match: 1. The CDR3 protein is CASSYRTGTNEKLFF. The CDR3 region has the DNA TGTGCCAGCAGTTACAGGACAGGAACTAATGAAAAACTGTTTTTT.

This clone was counted only a few times. The rearrangement uses TRBV6-1 and TRBJ2-7, with 8 bases matching TRBD1. The CDR3 extends over 15 amino acids. The trim removed 4 bases at V and 5 bases at J, leaving 10 bases unmatched. The germline V gene encodes CDR1 MNHNS and CDR2 SASEGT. CDR3 in amino acids: CASSGTGWGNDEQYF. The CDR3 DNA reads TGTGCCAGCAGTGGGACAGGGTGGGGGAATGACGAGCAGTACTTC.

CDR3 sequence: CASTRGGGGGEKLFF. In DNA, the CDR3 is TGTGCCAGCACACGCGGTGGGGGGGGAGGTGAAAAACTGTTTTTT. J is TRBJ1-4 and V is TRBV28; D may be TRBD1 (5 bases). The CDR3 runs 15 residues. V lost 7 bases and J 7 bases, leaving 19 bases between the germline ends. Germline V gene sequence: CDR1 MDHEN, CDR2 SYDVKM.

The table lists this clone with a few counts. The rearrangement uses TRBV30 and TRBJ1-5, with D possibly TRBD1 on 5 matching bases. Trimming removed 0 bases at V and 7 bases at J, with 13 bases between. CDR1 is GTSNPN, CDR2 SVGIG, per germline (reference sequence). The CDR3 has 14 residues. This CDR3 is CAWSVIGGGQPQHF. The DNA for the CDR3 is TGTGCCTGGAGTGTAATCGGGGGAGGACAGCCCCAGCATTTT.

This clone has ten or more counts. The rearrangement joins TRBV15 to TRBJ2-7; 13 bases are shared with TRBD2. CDR1 LNHNV and CDR2 YYDKDF come from the germline V gene (reference sequence). There are 16 residues in the CDR3. The J segment lost 0 bases and the V segment lost 4 bases, leaving 3 bases of the junction unmatched. CDR3 sequence: CATSKGLAGVSYEQYF. Written as DNA, the CDR3 is TGTGCCACCAGCAAAGGACTAGCGGGGGTCTCCTACGAGCAGTACTTC.

The sample holds a few counts of this clone. The chain employs TRBV7-2 and TRBJ2-7; weak D call: TRBD2 (6 bases). The CDR3 totals 14 residues. Trimming left V 3 bases short and J 3 bases short, with 12 bases between. Germline values: CDR1 SGHTA, CDR2 FQGNSA. CDR3 residues: CASSLHQGGYEQYF. The CDR3 bases are TGTGCCAGCAGCTTGCATCAGGGAGGCTACGAGCAGTACTTC.

At least ten counts were recorded for this clone. The genes are TRBV30 and TRBJ1-5; 8 bases line up with TRBD1. Germline CDR1 is GTSNPN and CDR2 is SVGIG (reference sequence). J gave up 4 bases and V 3 bases, and 8 bases lay outside the gene matches. The CDR3 runs to 15 residues. CDR3 sequence reads: CAWSAGQGNNQPQHF. The CDR3 DNA follows: TGTGCCTGGAGCGCCGGACAGGGAAATAATCAGCCCCAGCATTTT. The full variable domain, in which reference TRBV30 and TRBJ1-5 provide the parts outside the CDR3, is SQTIHQWPATLVQPVGSPLSLECTVEGTSNPNLYWYRQAAGRGLQLLFYSVGIGQISSEVPQNLSASRPQDRQFILSSKKLLLSDSGFYLCAWSAGQGNNQPQHFGDGTRLSIL.

V gene TRBV7-2 combines with J gene TRBJ2-7; 11 nucleotides line up with TRBD1. CDR1 and CDR2 from the germline V gene are SGHTA and FQGNSA. The length of the CDR3 is 16 residues. V shed 5 bases and J 6 bases; nucleotides not matched to a gene: 12. CDR3 coding DNA: TGTGCCAGCAGCCATCATCCCGGGACAGGGGGGACCGAGCAGTACTTC. It translates to CASSHHPGTGGTEQYF.

This clone was counted only a few times. The rearrangement links TRBV27 to TRBJ1-4; the match to TRBD1 covers 7 bases. From germline, CDR1 is MNHEY and CDR2 SMNVEV (reference sequence). Trimming took 2 bases from V and 7 from J; bases not matched to a gene: 1. CDR3 length: 13 residues. The CDR3 region is CASSLNRGEKLFF. The CDR3 DNA reads as TGTGCCAGCAGTTTAAACAGGGGTGAAAAACTGTTTTTT. The full variable domain, its missing parts supplied by reference TRBV27 and TRBJ1-4, is EAQVTQNPRYLITVTGKKLTVTCSQNMNHEYMSWYRQDPGLGLRQIYYSMNVEVTDKGDVPEGYKVSRKEKRNFPLILESPSPNQTSLYFCASSLNRGEKLFFGSGTQLSVL.

The sample holds a few counts of this clone. This sequence joins TRBV15 and TRBJ1-4; a weak D match, TRBD1 (6 bases). Germline CDR1 reads LNHNV; CDR2 reads YYDKDF (reference sequence). Trimming pared 0 bases from V and 8 bases from J, leaving 16 bases between. The CDR3 is 16 amino acids. CDR3 in amino acids: CATSRDLRGAEEKLFF. CDR3 coding DNA: TGTGCCACCAGCAGAGATCTCCGGGGGGCGGAGGAAAAACTGTTTTTT.

This clone occurred many times. This rearrangement joins TRBV30 to TRBJ1-1; no firm D call. With 4 bases removed from V and 4 bases from J, the gap between germline ends came to 10 bases. CDR3 size: 12 residues. Germline V gene lookup returns CDR1 GTSNPN and CDR2 SVGIG (reference sequence). The CDR3 here is CAWTTLGTEAFF. CDR3 sequence (DNA): TGTGCCTGGACGACTCTGGGCACTGAAGCTTTCTTT.

This clone was seen a few times. This chain joins TRBV7-9 and TRBJ2-7; 8 nucleotides line up with TRBD2. Germline V gene lookup returns CDR1 SEHNR and CDR2 FQNEAQ (reference sequence). J gave up 7 bases and V 5 bases, and 13 bases lay outside the gene matches. CDR3 size: 15 residues. CDR3 sequence (DNA): TGTGCCAGCAGCCCGAGGGGTAGCGGGGTATTTGAGCAGTACTTC. Protein sequence: CASSPRGSGVFEQYF.

The genes are TRBV20-1 and TRBJ1-2; TRBD1 aligns across 7 bases. CDR1 and CDR2 from the germline V gene are DFQATT and SNEGSKA (reference sequence). This CDR3 has 11 residues. The CDR3 reads CSPTGVSGYTF. For the CDR3, the DNA is TGCAGCCCAACAGGGGTTAGTGGCTACACCTTC.

This clone turned up a few times. V gene TRBV2 combines with J gene TRBJ1-6; 7 bases map to TRBD1. V lost 7 bases and J lost 7; bases outside the gene matches: 4. CDR3 length equals 13 residues. Germline CDR1 reads SNHLY; CDR2 reads FYNNEI. Here the CDR3 reads CASNQGQNSPLHF. The CDR3 DNA sequence: TGTGCCAGCAATCAGGGACAGAATTCACCCCTCCACTTT. Full variable domain (rest looked up from reference TRBV2 and TRBJ1-6): EPEVTQTPSHQVTQMGQEVILRCVPISNHLYFYWYRQILGQKVEFLVSFYNNEISEKSEIFDDQFSVERPDGSNFTLKIRSTKLEDSAMYFCASNQGQNSPLHFGNGTRLTVT.

This clone came up a few times. The rearrangement links TRBV27 to TRBJ2-2; no firm D call. CDR1 and CDR2 from the germline V gene are MNHEY and SMNVEV (reference sequence). The CDR3 sequence is 17 residues long. V shed 2 bases and J shed 4 bases, with 17 bases lying between them. The CDR3 here is CASSLKADSVSTGELFF. The CDR3 nucleotides are TGTGCCAGCAGTTTAAAGGCGGATTCCGTGAGCACCGGGGAGCTGTTTTTT.

With respect to this clone: Just one base apart from a much larger clone, this may be a read error. The chain employs TRBV30 and TRBJ1-6; TRBD1 matches at 8 bases. From germline, CDR1 is GTSNPN and CDR2 SVGIG (reference sequence). This CDR3 spans 13 amino acids. The CDR3 region has the DNA TGTACCTGGCGACAGGGGAATAATTCACCCCTCCACTTT. Its protein product is CTWRQGNNSPLHF.

This sequence joins TRBV10-2 and TRBJ1-3, with D tentatively TRBD1 (6 bases). Trimming cost V 0 bases and J 3 bases, with 9 bases left between them. CDR3 length equals 15 residues. Germline V gene data show CDR1 as WSHSY and CDR2 as SAAADI. This CDR3 is CASSESGGHGNTIYF. CDR3 DNA: TGCGCCAGCAGTGAGTCCGGGGGGCATGGAAACACCATATATTTT.

This clone was recorded many times. The CDR3 here is CASSLRQDGEKLFF. The CDR3 DNA follows: TGTGCCAGCAGTCTCCGACAGGATGGTGAAAAACTGTTTTTT. The V and J genes are TRBV25-1 and TRBJ1-4, with D maybe TRBD1 (6 bases). The CDR3 runs 14 residues. V gave up 5 bases and J gave up 7 bases, with 14 bases separating them. Germline values: CDR1 MGHDK, CDR2 SYGVNS.